The entry below gives a single TCR beta chain sequence along with its context. This specimen comes from a study of blood T cell repertoires in COVID-19. The protocol was immunoSEQ multiplex PCR, while the TCRdb copy is restricted to in-frame clones and leaves out a portion. The table shows approximately 50,000 clones, with 75% to 80% occurring only once. The CDR3 contains 16 residues. J lost 3 bases, V lost 2 bases, and 8 bases had no gene match. The TCR sequence derives from a man in his 70s with active or convalescent COVID-19. Sequenced: peripheral blood. This sequence joins TRBV23-1 and TRBJ2-7; 9 nucleotides match TRBD1. TRBV23-1 carries the ORF label, with uncertain function. CDR3 region: CASSQQTGTGHYEQYF. CDR3 DNA: TGCGCCAGCAGTCAACAAACCGGGACAGGGCACTACGAGCAGTACTTC.